The rows below give T cell receptor beta chains drawn from one sample of a study of T cell responses to AZD1222 COVID-19 vaccine. Sequenced by immunoSEQ multiplex PCR; TCRdb stores in-frame clones only, minus some. Here the sample spans about 150,000 clones, about nine tenths being singletons. Sequences were derived from peripheral blood, sampled on day 0 of AZD1222 vaccination. The receptors originated from an adult in good health. Both conserved end residues are part of each CDR3. D genes are given only for firm matches. Clone size is given for some rows only: seen once, a few or many times, or a class if the clone is expanded.

D gene	V gene	clone size	J gene	CDR3 protein	CDR3 DNA
TRBD1	TRBV18	NA	TRBJ1-2	CASSPQGADYGYTF	TGTGCCAGCTCACCACAGGGGGCAGACTATGGCTACACCTTC
TRBD1	TRBV4-1	NA	TRBJ1-6	CASSQGSGTGAVRLHF	TGCGCCAGCAGCCAGGGATCCGGGACAGGAGCCGTACGTCTCCACTTT
NA	TRBV14	NA	TRBJ1-1	CASSQAGWDTEAFF	TGTGCCAGCAGCCAAGCAGGGTGGGACACTGAAGCTTTCTTT
NA	TRBV12-3/TRBV12-4	NA	TRBJ1-1	CASSLRGDEAFF	TGTGCCAGCAGTTTACGGGGAGATGAAGCTTTCTTT
NA	TRBV28	NA	TRBJ2-2	CASLHGVETGELFF	TGTGCCAGCCTCCATGGGGTGGAGACCGGGGAGCTGTTTTTT
NA	TRBV2	NA	TRBJ1-3	CASSEALSYWGTLGRNTIYF	TGTGCCAGCAGTGAAGCGCTTTCGTATTGGGGAACTCTGGGAAGAAACACCATATATTTT
TRBD2	TRBV19	NA	TRBJ2-1	CASSPRTSGLNEQFF	TGTGCCAGTAGTCCGCGAACTAGCGGCCTCAATGAGCAGTTCTTC
NA	TRBV9	NA	TRBJ2-2	CASSASTSNTGELFF	TGTGCCAGCAGCGCTAGCACGTCGAACACCGGGGAGCTGTTTTTT
TRBD1	TRBV6-5	NA	TRBJ2-5	CASSYNRDRGRETQYF	TGTGCCAGCAGTTATAACCGGGACAGGGGGCGAGAGACCCAGTACTTC
NA	TRBV5-6	once	TRBJ2-2	CASIQGNTGELFF	TGTGCCAGCATCCAGGGGAACACCGGGGAGCTGTTTTTT
NA	TRBV14	NA	TRBJ1-2	CASSQAGTDGYTF	TGTGCCAGCAGCCAAGCCGGGACGGATGGCTACACCTTC
NA	TRBV10-2	NA	TRBJ1-5	CASTWSTEGNQPQHF	TGCGCCAGCACTTGGTCGACGGAGGGCAATCAGCCCCAGCATTTT
TRBD1	TRBV2	NA	TRBJ2-7	CASRPDRGTFYEQYF	TGTGCCAGCAGACCTGACAGGGGGACTTTTTACGAGCAGTACTTC
NA	TRBV3-1/TRBV3-2	NA	TRBJ2-7	CASSKSESTYEQYF	TGTGCCAGCAGTAAGTCTGAGTCTACCTACGAGCAGTACTTC
TRBD1	TRBV19	NA	TRBJ1-5	CASSPRDRGVRNQPQHF	TGTGCCAGTAGTCCCCGGGACAGGGGGGTTCGGAATCAGCCCCAGCATTTT
TRBD2	TRBV29-1	NA	TRBJ2-1	CSVEEAWGGYNEQFF	TGCAGCGTTGAAGAGGCCTGGGGGGGCTACAATGAGCAGTTCTTC
TRBD2	TRBV10-3	NA	TRBJ2-1	CAISDRLAGGHHYSSYNEQFF	TGTGCCATCAGTGACCGACTAGCGGGGGGGCACCATTATAGCTCCTACAATGAGCAGTTCTTC
TRBD2	TRBV4-2	few	TRBJ2-5	CASSPSGEQETQYF	TGTGCCAGCTCCCCTAGCGGGGAACAAGAGACCCAGTACTTC
NA	TRBV6-1	NA	TRBJ2-1	CASRPDGRDNEQFF	TGTGCCAGCAGACCAGACGGCAGAGACAATGAGCAGTTCTTC
NA	TRBV11-2	NA	TRBJ1-3	CASSPRTVPSGNTIYF	TGTGCCAGCAGTCCTCGGACGGTGCCCTCTGGAAACACCATATATTTT
TRBD2	TRBV11-2	NA	TRBJ2-1	CASRGGESSYNEQFF	TGTGCCTCCCGGGGGGGGGAGAGCTCCTACAATGAGCAGTTCTTC
NA	TRBV6-5	NA	TRBJ1-1	CASSYRVTLNTEAFF	TGTGCCAGCAGTTACAGGGTTACCCTGAACACTGAAGCTTTCTTT
NA	TRBV18	NA	TRBJ1-3	CASSREGPIGPLNTIYF	TGTGCCAGCTCACGCGAAGGCCCAATCGGCCCTCTAAACACCATATATTTT
NA	TRBV28	NA	TRBJ1-5	CASSLSGGHNQPQHF	TGTGCCAGCAGTTTATCTGGGGGCCACAATCAGCCCCAGCATTTT
TRBD1	TRBV5-6	NA	TRBJ1-6	CASSWDRQHNSPLHF	TGTGCCAGCAGCTGGGACAGGCAACATAATTCACCCCTCCACTTT
TRBD1	TRBV25-1	NA	TRBJ1-5	CASSGGGQGHQPQHF	TGTGCCAGCAGTGGCGGGGGACAGGGCCATCAGCCCCAGCATTTT
NA	TRBV27	NA	TRBJ2-2	CASRSLGRYTGELFF	TGTGCCAGCAGGAGTCTAGGCAGGTACACCGGGGAGCTGTTTTTT
NA	TRBV5-5	NA	TRBJ1-5	CASSLGTIRQPQHF	TGTGCCAGCAGCTTGGGGACTATTAGGCAGCCCCAGCATTTT
TRBD2	TRBV11-3	NA	TRBJ2-2	CASSPGIAGVAGELFF	TGTGCCAGCAGCCCGGGGATAGCGGGAGTGGCTGGGGAGCTGTTTTTT
TRBD2	TRBV5-4	NA	TRBJ2-6	CASSWDVASGRGGANVLTF	TGTGCCAGCAGCTGGGACGTAGCCAGCGGGAGGGGTGGGGCCAACGTCCTGACTTTC
TRBD1	TRBV28	NA	TRBJ1-2	CASSSGGGQGLGEYGYTF	TGTGCCAGCAGTTCAGGTGGGGGACAGGGATTAGGGGAGTATGGCTACACCTTC
TRBD2	TRBV7-9	NA	TRBJ2-3	CASSPGTSGSTDTQYF	TGTGCCAGCAGCCCAGGGACTAGCGGTAGCACAGATACGCAGTATTTT
NA	TRBV2	NA	TRBJ1-2	CASSEQEVFHTF	TGTGCCAGCAGTGAACAGGAAGTCTTCCACACCTTC
NA	TRBV2	NA	TRBJ1-4	CAATGPTNEKLFF	TGTGCCGCCACAGGGCCAACTAATGAAAAACTGTTTTTT
NA	TRBV6-5	NA	TRBJ1-2	CASTSGGSYGYTF	TGTGCCAGCACCTCTGGTGGCTCCTATGGCTACACCTTC
NA	TRBV28	once	TRBJ2-6	CASSDRGGGWYSGANVLTF	TGTGCCAGCAGCGACAGGGGAGGGGGATGGTACTCTGGGGCCAACGTCCTGACTTTC
TRBD1	TRBV5-4	NA	TRBJ1-2	CASSPRTGMDYGYTF	TGTGCCAGCAGCCCGAGGACAGGGATGGACTATGGCTACACCTTC
TRBD1	TRBV19	few	TRBJ1-2	CASSPGQGDYGYTF	TGTGCCAGTAGTCCGGGACAGGGGGACTATGGCTACACCTTC
NA	TRBV30	NA	TRBJ1-5	CAWSGVSQPQHF	TGTGCCTGGAGTGGGGTAAGTCAGCCCCAGCATTTT
NA	TRBV12-3/TRBV12-4	NA	TRBJ1-2	CASREGFGYTF	TGTGCCAGTCGAGAGGGTTTTGGCTACACCTTC
NA	TRBV28	NA	TRBJ2-7	CASSFPGTTTKQYF	TGTGCCAGCAGTTTCCCCGGGACCACTACGAAGCAGTACTTC
TRBD2	TRBV27	NA	TRBJ2-3	CASSKGLAGADTQYF	TGTGCCAGCAGCAAAGGACTAGCGGGAGCAGATACGCAGTATTTT
TRBD1	TRBV7-9	NA	TRBJ2-5	CASSLGGTGVETQYF	TGTGCCAGCAGCTTAGGTGGGACAGGGGTAGAGACCCAGTACTTC
NA	TRBV7-2	once	TRBJ2-5	CASSPSRQETQYF	TGTGCCAGCAGCCCCTCACGCCAAGAGACCCAGTACTTC
NA	TRBV7-2	NA	TRBJ2-7	CASSLSGSSYEQYF	TGTGCCAGCAGCTTATCTGGTTCATCCTACGAGCAGTACTTC
TRBD2	TRBV4-1	NA	TRBJ2-2	CASSGRGLNTGELFF	TGCGCCAGCAGCGGGAGGGGTTTGAACACCGGGGAGCTGTTTTTT
NA	TRBV19	NA	TRBJ1-1	CASSADRRTTEAFF	TGTGCCAGTAGTGCGGACAGAAGGACCACTGAAGCTTTCTTT